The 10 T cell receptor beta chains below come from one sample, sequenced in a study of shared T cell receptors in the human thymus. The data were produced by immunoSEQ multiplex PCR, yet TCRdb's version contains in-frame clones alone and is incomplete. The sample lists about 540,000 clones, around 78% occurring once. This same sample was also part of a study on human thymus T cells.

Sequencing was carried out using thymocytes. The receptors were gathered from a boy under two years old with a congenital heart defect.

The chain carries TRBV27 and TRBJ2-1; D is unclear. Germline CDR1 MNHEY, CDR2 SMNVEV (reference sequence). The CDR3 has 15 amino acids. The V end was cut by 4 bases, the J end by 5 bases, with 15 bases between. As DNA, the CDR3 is TGTGCCAGCAGTTGGGTGGGCGAGATGCACAATGAGCAGTTCTTC. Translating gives CASSWVGEMHNEQFF.

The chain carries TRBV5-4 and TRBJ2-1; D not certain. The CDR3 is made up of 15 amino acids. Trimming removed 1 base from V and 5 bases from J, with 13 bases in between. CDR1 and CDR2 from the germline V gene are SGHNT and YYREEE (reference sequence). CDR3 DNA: TGTGCCAGCAGCTTGATCCCCCCTATTGACAATGAGCAGTTCTTC. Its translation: CASSLIPPIDNEQFF. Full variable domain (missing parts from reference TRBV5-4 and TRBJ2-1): ETGVTQSPTHLIKTRGQQVTLRCSSQSGHNTVSWYQQALGQGPQFIFQYYREEENGRGNFPPRFSGLQFPNYSSELNVNALELDDSALYLCASSLIPPIDNEQFFGPGTRLTVL.

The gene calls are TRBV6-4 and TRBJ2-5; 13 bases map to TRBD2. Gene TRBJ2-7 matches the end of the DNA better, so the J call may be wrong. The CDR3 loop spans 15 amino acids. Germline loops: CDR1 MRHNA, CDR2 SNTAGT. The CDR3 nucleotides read TGTGCCAGCAGTGTAGAGACTAGCGGGAGGTACGAGCAGTACTTC. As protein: CASSVETSGRYEQYF.

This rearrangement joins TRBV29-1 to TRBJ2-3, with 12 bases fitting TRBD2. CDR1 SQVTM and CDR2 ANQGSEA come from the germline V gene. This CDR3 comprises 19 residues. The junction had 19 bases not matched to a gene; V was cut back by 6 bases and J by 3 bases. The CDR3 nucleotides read TGCAGCGTCTCGGACAGGGCCCTAGCGGGAGGGCCGGTTACAGATACGCAGTATTTT. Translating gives CSVSDRALAGGPVTDTQYF.

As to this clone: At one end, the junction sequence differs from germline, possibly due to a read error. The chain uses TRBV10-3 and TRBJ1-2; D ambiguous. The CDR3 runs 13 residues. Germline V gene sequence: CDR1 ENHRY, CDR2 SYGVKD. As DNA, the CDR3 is TGTGCCATCAGCGAGTCGAGTGACTATGGCTACACCTTC. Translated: CAISESSDYGYTF.

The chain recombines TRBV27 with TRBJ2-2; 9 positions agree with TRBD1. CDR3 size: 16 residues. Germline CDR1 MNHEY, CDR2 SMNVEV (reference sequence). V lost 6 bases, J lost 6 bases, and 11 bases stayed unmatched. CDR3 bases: TGTGCCAGCAGCCCTTCTCGGACAGGGGAGGCCGGGGAGCTGTTTTTT. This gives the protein CASSPSRTGEAGELFF.

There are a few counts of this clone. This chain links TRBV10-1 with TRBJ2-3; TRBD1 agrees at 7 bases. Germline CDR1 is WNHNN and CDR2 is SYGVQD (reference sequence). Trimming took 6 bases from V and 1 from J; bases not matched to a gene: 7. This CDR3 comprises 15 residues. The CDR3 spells CASRRGGQGTDTQYF. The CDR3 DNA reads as TGCGCCAGCAGGAGAGGAGGACAGGGCACAGATACGCAGTATTTT.

This chain's CDR3 is CASSARKGFGNTIYF. The DNA of the CDR3 is TGTGCCAGCAGTGCCCGCAAGGGGTTTGGAAACACCATATATTTT. The J gene is TRBJ1-3, the V gene TRBV25-1; weak D call: TRBD1 (5 bases). Germline V CDR1 and CDR2: MGHDK, SYGVNS. V dropped 4 bases and J dropped 3 bases, with 13 bases sitting between them. The CDR3 consists of 15 residues.

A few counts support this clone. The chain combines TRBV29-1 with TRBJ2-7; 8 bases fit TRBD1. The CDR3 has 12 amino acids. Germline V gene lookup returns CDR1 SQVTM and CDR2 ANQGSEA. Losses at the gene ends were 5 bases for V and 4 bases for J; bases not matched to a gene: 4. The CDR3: CSVRDRRYEQYF. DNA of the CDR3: TGCAGCGTTAGGGACAGGAGGTACGAGCAGTACTTC.

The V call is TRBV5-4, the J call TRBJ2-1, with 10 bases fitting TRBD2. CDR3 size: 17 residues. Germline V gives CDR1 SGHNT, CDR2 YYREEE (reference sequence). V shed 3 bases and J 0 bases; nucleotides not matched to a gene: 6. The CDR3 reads CASSCRTSGVSYNEQFF. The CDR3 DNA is TGTGCCAGCAGCTGCCGGACTAGCGGAGTCTCCTACAATGAGCAGTTCTTC.